This T cell receptor (beta chain) was documented in a study of tumor-infiltrating lymphocytes in oesophageal squamous cell carcinoma. CDR1 is SGHDT, CDR2 YYEEEE, per germline. This CDR3 has 15 residues. Via MiXCR, TCRdb re-called the PCR reads, giving one row per CDR3 protein. The sample yields several thousand distinct CDR3 sequences, more than 13% seen once. This clonotype was found many times. Sample: esophageal tumor tissue. The chain uses TRBV5-6 and TRBJ2-5; TRBD1 is a possible D gene (6 bases). The closer fit of TRBJ2-7 to the DNA end suggests the J call may be wrong. This clonotype was obtained from a male donor with esophageal squamous cell carcinoma. CDR3 residues: CASSLGTTSTYEQYF. The CDR3 DNA is TGTGCCAGCAGCCTAGGGACAACCTCAACCTACGAGCAGTACTTC.